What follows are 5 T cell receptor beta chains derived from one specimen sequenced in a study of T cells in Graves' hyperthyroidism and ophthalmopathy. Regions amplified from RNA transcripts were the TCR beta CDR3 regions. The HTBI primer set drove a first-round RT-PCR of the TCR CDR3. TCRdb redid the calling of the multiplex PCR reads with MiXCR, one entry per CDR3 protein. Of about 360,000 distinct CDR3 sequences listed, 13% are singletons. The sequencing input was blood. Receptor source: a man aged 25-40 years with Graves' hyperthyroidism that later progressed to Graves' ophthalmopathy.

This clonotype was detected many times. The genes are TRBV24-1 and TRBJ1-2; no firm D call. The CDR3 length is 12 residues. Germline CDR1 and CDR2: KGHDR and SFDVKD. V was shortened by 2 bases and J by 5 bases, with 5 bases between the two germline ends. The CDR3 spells CATSDSFYGYTF. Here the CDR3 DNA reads TGTGCCACCAGTGATTCTTTTTATGGCTACACCTTC.

In DNA, the CDR3 is TGTGCCAGCAGCAGAGGACCGCTGACTGAAGCTTTCTTT. This sequence encodes CASSRGPLTEAFF. V gene TRBV11-2 combines with J gene TRBJ1-1; unclear D gene. V gave up 5 bases and J gave up 5 bases, with 12 bases separating them. From germline, CDR1 is SGHAT and CDR2 FQNNGV. The CDR3 consists of 13 residues.

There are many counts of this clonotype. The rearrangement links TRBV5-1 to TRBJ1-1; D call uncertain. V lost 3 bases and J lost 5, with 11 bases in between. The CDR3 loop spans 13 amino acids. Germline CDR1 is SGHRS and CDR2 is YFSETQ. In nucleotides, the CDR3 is TGCGCCAGCAGCTACTCGGTTCGTACTGAAGCTTTCTTT. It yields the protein CASSYSVRTEAFF.

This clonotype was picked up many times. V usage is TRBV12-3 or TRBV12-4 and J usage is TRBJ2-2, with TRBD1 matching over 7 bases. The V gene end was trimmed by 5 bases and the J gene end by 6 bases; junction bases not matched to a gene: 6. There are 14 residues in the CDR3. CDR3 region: CASSRTGESGELFF. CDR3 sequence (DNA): TGTGCCAGCAGTCGAACAGGGGAGTCCGGGGAGCTGTTTTTT.

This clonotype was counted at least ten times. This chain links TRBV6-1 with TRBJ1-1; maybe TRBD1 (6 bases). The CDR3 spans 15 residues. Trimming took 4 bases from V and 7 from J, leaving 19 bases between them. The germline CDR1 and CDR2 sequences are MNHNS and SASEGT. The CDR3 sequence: CASSADRLTVHEAFF. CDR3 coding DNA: TGTGCCAGCAGTGCTGACAGGCTAACCGTCCATGAAGCTTTCTTT.